The entry that follows covers one TCR beta chain sequence. Deletions cut 3 bases from V and 1 base from J, with 10 bases between. Germline V gene data show CDR1 as SGHRS and CDR2 as YFSETQ. This CDR3 spans 14 amino acids. The data are from a study of cytomegalovirus exposure and HLA in healthy donors. Both 60 Vbeta primers and 13 Jbeta primers went into the PCR. Methods used by the authors: An analysis performed later counted 81 million or so unique TCR beta chains (roughly 11 million of them shared). Clones were sequenced by immunoSEQ multiplex PCR, and TCRdb holds only the in-frame ones, with some missing. The V and J calls and clone size are taken from that table; D and trimming were inferred from the DNA. The repertoire holds 200,000 to 250,000 clones, with over 65% as singletons. Healthy people donating bone marrow made up the donors.

This chain joins TRBV5-1 and TRBJ1-1; D is unresolved. The sequence was collected from a young man in good health and CMV-seronegative. Material for sequencing was PBMCs. This chain's CDR3 is CASSSNSGNTEAFF. The DNA for the CDR3 is TGCGCCAGCAGCTCCAATTCCGGGAACACTGAAGCTTTCTTT.